The clone carrying this T cell receptor beta chain was picked up many times. Its antigen remains unknown. TCRdb passed the 5' RACE reads through MiXCR, listing each CDR3 protein once. This table holds around 300,000 distinct CDR3 sequences, 3.5% to 4.5% found once. This record comes from a study of T cells after yellow fever vaccination. Whole-study context: Fractions low in cell number were prepared with SMART-Seq v4 Ultra Low Input.

V trimming: 10 bases; J trimming: 8 bases; junction bases outside the gene matches: 11. CDR1 is SGHTA and CDR2 is FQGNSA in the germline V gene. The CDR3 spans 13 residues. Study outcomes and limitations: Overlap between CD4 and CD8 compartments was detected for a small share of clonotypes. Post-booster reappearance was seen for most primary-vaccination clones (about 95% CD4, 75% to 90% CD8).

This clonotype was obtained from a young man who received the YFV17D yellow fever vaccine. The sample in question was PBMCs, obtained 15 days after the yellow fever booster vaccination. V and J are TRBV7-2 and TRBJ1-2, with 9 bases identical to TRBD1. CDR3 amino acids: CATRTGERRGYTF. The DNA for the CDR3 is TGTGCCACCAGGACAGGGGAAAGGAGGGGCTACACCTTC.